One and the same sample provided the 7 T cell receptor beta chains below, sequenced in a study of graft-versus-host responses after intestinal transplantation. Profiled with immunoSEQ multiplex PCR; TCRdb holds only in-frame clones, not every one. Of some 41,000 clones listed, roughly 89% were seen once; the top ten hold about 2.1%. This specimen was PBMCs, taken 300 to 330 days after intestinal transplant. The receptors come from a human patient who received an intestinal transplant, so some T cells may come from the graft donor.

On this clone: This sample includes further DNA sequences coding for the same CDR3. This chain joins TRBV28 and TRBJ2-7; D gene uncertain. V lost 2 bases and J lost 1, with 6 bases in between. Germline V gene sequence: CDR1 MDHEN, CDR2 SYDVKM. The CDR3 runs 13 residues. As DNA, the CDR3 is TGTGCCAGCAGTTTAGGGGTATCCTACGAGCAGTACTTC. Protein: CASSLGVSYEQYF.

In its sample, this clone was seen once. V gene TRBV28 combines with J gene TRBJ2-7, with no clear D. Germline V gene sequence: CDR1 MDHEN, CDR2 SYDVKM. The CDR3 totals 14 residues. V lost 3 bases and J lost 5, with 14 bases in between. This chain's CDR3 is CASSFGLGRDEQYF. The CDR3 DNA sequence: TGTGCCAGCAGTTTCGGGTTGGGCCGTGACGAGCAGTACTTC.

The chain links TRBV2 to TRBJ2-7, with TRBD1 matching over 11 bases. V was pared by 4 bases and J by 1 base, with 3 bases of the junction left unmatched. Per the germline V gene, CDR1 is SNHLY and CDR2 is FYNNEI. The CDR3 covers 15 residues. CDR3: CASSVGTGGSYEQYF. The DNA for the CDR3 is TGTGCCAGCAGTGTTGGGACAGGGGGGTCCTACGAGCAGTACTTC.

This sequence joins TRBV5-1 and TRBJ1-4; the match to TRBD1 covers 9 bases. The germline V gene encodes CDR1 SGHRS and CDR2 YFSETQ. V was clipped by 5 bases and J by 7 bases; unmatched bases: 12. There are 16 residues in the CDR3. For the CDR3, the DNA is TGCGCCAGCAGGCGGGACAGGGCCGCCTTTAGTGAAAAACTGTTTTTT. Translation gives CASRRDRAAFSEKLFF.

This chain joins TRBV2 and TRBJ2-3; 14 positions agree with TRBD2. The germline V gene has CDR1 SNHLY and CDR2 FYNNEI. The V gene end was trimmed by 6 bases and the J gene end by 0 bases; junction bases not matched to a gene: 17. The CDR3 is 21 residues long. CDR3 bases: TGTGCCAGCAGCTCGAACGGACTAGCGGGAGGCGCGAGGCCTAGCACAGATACGCAGTATTTT. It is translated as CASSSNGLAGGARPSTDTQYF.

The V call is TRBV6-1, the J call TRBJ2-7; weak D call: TRBD2 (6 bases). This CDR3 comprises 14 residues. Trimming stripped 5 bases from V and 6 bases from J, with 17 bases between. The germline CDR1 and CDR2 sequences are MNHNS and SASEGT. CDR3 sequence (DNA): TGTGCCAGCAGTCACTCTAGACTAGTCGGCGAGCAGTACTTC. Protein sequence: CASSHSRLVGEQYF.

The rearrangement uses TRBV28 and TRBJ2-5; TRBD1 agrees at 7 bases. In germline, CDR1 is MDHEN, CDR2 SYDVKM. V lost 10 bases and J lost 1; bases outside the gene matches: 6. CDR3 length: 13 amino acids. The CDR3 sequence: CATQGTVQETQYF. The CDR3 nucleotides read TGTGCCACCCAAGGGACAGTCCAAGAGACCCAGTACTTC.